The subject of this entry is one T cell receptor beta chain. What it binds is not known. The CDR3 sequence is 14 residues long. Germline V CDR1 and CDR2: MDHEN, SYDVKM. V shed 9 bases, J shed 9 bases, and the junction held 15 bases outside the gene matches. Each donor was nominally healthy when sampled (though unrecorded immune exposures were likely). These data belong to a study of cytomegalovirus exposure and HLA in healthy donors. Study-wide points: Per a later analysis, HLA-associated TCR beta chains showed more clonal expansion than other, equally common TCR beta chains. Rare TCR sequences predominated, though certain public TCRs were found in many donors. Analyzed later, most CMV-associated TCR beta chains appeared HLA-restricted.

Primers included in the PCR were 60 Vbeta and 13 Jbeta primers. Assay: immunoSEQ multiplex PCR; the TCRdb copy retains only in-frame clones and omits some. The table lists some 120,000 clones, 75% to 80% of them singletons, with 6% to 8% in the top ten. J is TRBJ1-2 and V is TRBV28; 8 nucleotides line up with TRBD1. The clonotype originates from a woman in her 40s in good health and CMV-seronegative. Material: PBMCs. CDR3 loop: CASETQGASVRYTF. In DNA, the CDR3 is TGTGCCAGTGAAACGCAGGGGGCTTCTGTTCGCTACACCTTC.